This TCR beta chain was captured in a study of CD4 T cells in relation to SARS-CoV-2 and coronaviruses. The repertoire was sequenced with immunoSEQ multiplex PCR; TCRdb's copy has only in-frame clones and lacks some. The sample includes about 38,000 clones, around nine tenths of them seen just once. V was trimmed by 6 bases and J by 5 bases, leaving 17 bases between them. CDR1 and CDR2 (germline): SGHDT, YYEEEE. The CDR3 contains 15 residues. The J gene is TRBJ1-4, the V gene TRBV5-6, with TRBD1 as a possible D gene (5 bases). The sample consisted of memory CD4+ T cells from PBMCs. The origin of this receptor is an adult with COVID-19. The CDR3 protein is CASTSDGATNEKLFF. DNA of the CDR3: TGTGCCAGCACCTCGGACGGGGCTACAAATGAAAAACTGTTTTTT.